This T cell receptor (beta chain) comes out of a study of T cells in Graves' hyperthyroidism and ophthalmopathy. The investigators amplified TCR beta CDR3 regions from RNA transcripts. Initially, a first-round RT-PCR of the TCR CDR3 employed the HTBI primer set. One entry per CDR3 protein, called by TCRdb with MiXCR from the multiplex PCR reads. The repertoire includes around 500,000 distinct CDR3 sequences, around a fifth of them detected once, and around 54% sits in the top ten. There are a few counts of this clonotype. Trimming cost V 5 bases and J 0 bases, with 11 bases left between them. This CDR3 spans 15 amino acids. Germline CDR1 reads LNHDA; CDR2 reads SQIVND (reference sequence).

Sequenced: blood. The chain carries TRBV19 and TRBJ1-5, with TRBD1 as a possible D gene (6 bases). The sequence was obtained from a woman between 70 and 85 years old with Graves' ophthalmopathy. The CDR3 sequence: CASSPTGFSNQPQHF. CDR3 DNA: TGTGCCAGTAGTCCTACAGGGTTTAGCAATCAGCCCCAGCATTTT.